The 32 T cell receptor beta chains below come from one sample, sequenced in a study of blood T cell repertoires in COVID-19. The method was immunoSEQ multiplex PCR; TCRdb's version includes in-frame clones alone and lacks a portion of them. In the table there are over 150,000 clones, 80% to 90% of which are singletons. Sequenced sample: peripheral blood. These receptors all stem from a man aged 18 to 30 who had recovered from COVID-19.

The V gene is TRBV9, the J gene TRBJ2-1, with 8 bases matching TRBD2. J lost 7 bases, V lost 4 bases, and 10 bases had no gene match. This CDR3 contains 15 residues. Germline assignment: CDR1 SGDLS and CDR2 YYNGEE. The CDR3 reads CASSTGLAALNEQFF. CDR3 in DNA: TGTGCCAGCAGCACTGGACTAGCTGCGTTAAATGAGCAGTTCTTC. Full variable domain (missing parts from reference TRBV9 and TRBJ2-1): DSGVTQTPKHLITATGQRVTLRCSPRSGDLSVYWYQQSLDQGLQFLIQYYNGEERAKGNILERFSAQQFPDLHSELNLSSLELGDSALYFCASSTGLAALNEQFFGPGTRLTVL.

The chain combines TRBV11-2 with TRBJ2-7; possibly TRBD1 for D (5 bases). Germline V gene lookup returns CDR1 SGHAT and CDR2 FQNNGV. The CDR3 sequence is 12 residues long. The V end lost 5 bases, the J end lost 3 bases, and 8 bases lay between the germline ends. The CDR3 nucleotides are TGTGCCAGCAGCCCTCAGGGCTACGAGCAGTACTTC. The encoded protein is CASSPQGYEQYF.

This chain connects TRBV11-3 to TRBJ2-5; the D gene is possibly TRBD2 (5 bases). The germline gives CDR1 SGHNT, CDR2 YENEEA. V lost 2 bases to trimming and J lost 9 bases, with 16 bases between them. There are 14 residues in the CDR3. CDR3 nucleotide sequence: TGTGCCAGCAGCTTAAGAGCTAGCTACGATTCCCAGTACTTC. It translates to CASSLRASYDSQYF. Looking up the rest from reference TRBV11-3 and TRBJ2-5 gives the full variable domain: EAGVVQSPRYKIIEKKQPVAFWCNPISGHNTLYWYLQNLGQGPELLIRYENEEAVDDSQLPKDRFSAERLKGVDSTLKIQPAELGDSAVYLCASSLRASYDSQYFGPGTRLLVL.

The V and J genes are TRBV2 and TRBJ1-5; 10 positions match TRBD1. The germline CDR1 and CDR2 sequences are SNHLY and FYNNEI. This CDR3 contains 15 residues. Losses at the gene ends were 5 bases for V and 4 bases for J; bases not matched to a gene: 5. CDR3 DNA: TGTGCCAGCAGTAAAGGGGGACAGGGGAATCAGCCCCAGCATTTT. Protein: CASSKGGQGNQPQHF.

This clone appeared once. The V and J genes are TRBV19 and TRBJ2-7; D unclear. The CDR3 totals 11 residues. Germline V CDR1 and CDR2: LNHDA, SQIVND (reference sequence). Deletions cut 5 bases from V and 3 bases from J, with 5 bases between. CDR3 DNA: TGTGCCAGTAGTCAGGACTACGAGCAGTACTTC. Residues: CASSQDYEQYF.

J is TRBJ2-7 and V is TRBV15, with 8 bases aligning to TRBD2. The germline CDR1 and CDR2 sequences are LNHNV and YYDKDF (reference sequence). After removal of 1 base from V and 3 bases from J, the junction contained 8 bases not matched to a gene. The CDR3 length is 16 residues. The DNA for the CDR3 is TGTGCCACCAGCAGAGGGAAAGCGGGAGTTCACTACGAGCAGTACTTC. Translation gives CATSRGKAGVHYEQYF. The full variable domain, its missing parts supplied by reference TRBV15 and TRBJ2-7, is DAMVIQNPRYQVTQFGKPVTLSCSQTLNHNVMYWYQQKSSQAPKLLFHYYDKDFNNEADTPDNFQSRRPNTSFCFLDIRSPGLGDTAMYLCATSRGKAGVHYEQYFGPGTRLTVT.

The chain couples TRBV7-3 to TRBJ2-1; 9 bases match TRBD1. Per the germline V gene, CDR1 is SGHTA and CDR2 is FQGTGA. Trimming cost V 6 bases and J 16 bases; bases outside gene matches: 7. The CDR3 has 11 amino acids. CDR3 DNA sequence: TGTGCCAGCAGTCTTAGGGACAGGGTTTTCTTC. Amino acid sequence: CASSLRDRVFF.

The chain combines TRBV6-2 or TRBV6-3 with TRBJ2-3; 7 bases align to TRBD2. The CDR3 is made up of 16 amino acids. J gave up 4 bases and V 6 bases, and 13 bases lay outside the gene matches. Germline V gene data show CDR1 as MNHEY and CDR2 as SVGEGT. This CDR3 reads CASRPHRGGPADTQYF. The CDR3 DNA is TGTGCCAGCAGACCTCACCGGGGAGGGCCGGCAGATACGCAGTATTTT.

The rearrangement uses TRBV5-6 and TRBJ1-1; no definite D call. The ends were cut back, 0 bases at V and 5 bases at J, with 11 bases in the middle. This CDR3 spans 14 amino acids. Germline CDR1 reads SGHDT; CDR2 reads YYEEEE. Here the CDR3 DNA reads TGTGCCAGCAGCTTGGGATGGGGAGGGACTGAAGCTTTCTTT. As protein: CASSLGWGGTEAFF.

This chain uses TRBV6-5 with TRBJ1-1; no clear D. V lost 6 bases, J lost 0 bases, and 8 bases lay in between. The CDR3 has 13 residues. CDR1 and CDR2 (germline): MNHEY, SVGAGI. The CDR3 sequence is CASRGSMNTEAFF. CDR3 DNA: TGTGCCAGCAGGGGCAGCATGAACACTGAAGCTTTCTTT.

The chain is built from TRBV10-1 and TRBJ2-1; D may be TRBD1 (6 bases). CDR1 is WNHNN, CDR2 SYGVQD, per germline (reference sequence). V lost 7 bases and J lost 6, with 19 bases in between. CDR3 size: 15 residues. The CDR3 region is CASTSGWTVRNEQFF. The CDR3, as DNA: TGCGCCAGCACCTCGGGTTGGACAGTCCGCAATGAGCAGTTCTTC.

The gene calls are TRBV19 and TRBJ2-1, with 11 bases lining up with TRBD2. The CDR3 contains 16 residues. V gave up 5 bases and J gave up 1 base; unmatched junction bases: 4. Germline V gene sequence: CDR1 LNHDA, CDR2 SQIVND (reference sequence). The CDR3 coding sequence is TGTGCCAGTAGTGGGGTAGCGGGAGGGTCCTACAATGAGCAGTTCTTC. This translates into CASSGVAGGSYNEQFF. The variable domain in full, with the rest retrieved from reference TRBV19 and TRBJ2-1, is DGGITQSPKYLFRKEGQNVTLSCEQNLNHDAMYWYRQDPGQGLRLIYYSQIVNDFQKGDIAEGYSVSREKKESFPLTVTSAQKNPTAFYLCASSGVAGGSYNEQFFGPGTRLTVL.

This rearrangement joins TRBV6-6 to TRBJ2-3, with 7 bases lining up with TRBD2. With 6 bases clipped from V and 0 bases from J, the junction kept 9 bases outside the gene matches. The V gene's germline CDR1 is MNHNY and CDR2 SVGAGI (reference sequence). The CDR3 runs 16 residues. The CDR3 region has the DNA TGTGCCAGCAGCTCCCTTCTAGCGGTGAGCACAGATACGCAGTATTTT. Protein sequence: CASSSLLAVSTDTQYF.

The chain combines TRBV2 with TRBJ1-1; possibly TRBD1 for D (6 bases). This CDR3 has 12 residues. Per the germline V gene, CDR1 is SNHLY and CDR2 is FYNNEI. Trimming stripped 6 bases from V and 5 bases from J, with 10 bases between. In DNA form, the CDR3 reads TGTGCCAGCAGAGGGGGGGATACTGAAGCTTTCTTT. This codes for CASRGGDTEAFF.

The V call is TRBV4-2, the J call TRBJ2-1; 9 nucleotides line up with TRBD2. The CDR3 is made up of 15 amino acids. Trimming at V came to 3 bases and at J to 1 base, leaving 1 base not matched to a gene. The germline gives CDR1 LGHNA, CDR2 YNFKEQ. The CDR3 loop reads CASSQLAGSYNEQFF. The CDR3 region has the DNA TGTGCCAGCAGCCAGCTAGCGGGATCCTACAATGAGCAGTTCTTC.

The CDR3 here is CASTREYQVPSQPQHF. The CDR3 DNA reads as TGTGCCAGTACTCGGGAGTACCAGGTTCCATCTCAGCCCCAGCATTTT. The genes are TRBV19 and TRBJ1-5; D remains ambiguous. CDR1 is LNHDA and CDR2 is SQIVND in the germline V gene (reference sequence). This CDR3 spans 16 amino acids. The V and J ends lost 7 bases and 6 bases respectively, with 22 bases between them.

The rearrangement links TRBV27 to TRBJ2-2; weak D call: TRBD2 (5 bases). V was shortened by 2 bases and J by 2 bases, with 6 bases between the two germline ends. In germline, CDR1 is MNHEY, CDR2 SMNVEV (reference sequence). The CDR3 contains 14 residues. In nucleotides, the CDR3 is TGTGCCAGCAGTTTAGGACTTAACACCGGGGAGCTGTTTTTT. Amino acid sequence: CASSLGLNTGELFF.

This rearrangement joins TRBV3-1 (or the pseudogene TRBV3-2) to TRBJ2-2, with D uncertain. Germline CDR1 and CDR2: LGHDT and YNNKEL (reference sequence). This CDR3 has 15 amino acids. Trimming cost V 1 base and J 4 bases, with 10 bases left between them. This CDR3 is CASSQGARVTGELFF. The CDR3 bases are TGTGCCAGCAGCCAAGGGGCCAGAGTCACCGGGGAGCTGTTTTTT.

V gene TRBV5-1 combines with J gene TRBJ2-6, with D unresolved. The CDR3 extends over 14 amino acids. CDR1 and CDR2 from the germline V gene are SGHRS and YFSETQ. The V end was cut by 2 bases, the J end by 1 base, with 4 bases between. The CDR3 region has the DNA TGCGCCAGCAGCTTCACTTCTGGGGCCAACGTCCTGACTTTC. As protein: CASSFTSGANVLTF. The whole variable domain, remainder taken from reference TRBV5-1 and TRBJ2-6, is KAGVTQTPRYLIKTRGQQVTLSCSPISGHRSVSWYQQTPGQGLQFLFEYFSETQRNKGNFPGRFSGRQFSNSRSEMNVSTLELGDSALYLCASSFTSGANVLTFGAGSRLTVL.

The chain combines TRBV29-1 with TRBJ1-4; 7 nucleotides align to TRBD1. V was clipped by 3 bases and J by 5 bases; unmatched bases: 3. Germline loops: CDR1 SQVTM, CDR2 ANQGSEA. This CDR3 spans 13 amino acids. CDR3 coding DNA: TGCAGCGTTGAGGGGACAGAGAATGAAAAACTGTTTTTT. Translated, it gives CSVEGTENEKLFF.

The chain couples TRBV3-1 (or the pseudogene TRBV3-2) to TRBJ1-2; D not certain. The germline V gene encodes CDR1 LGHDT and CDR2 YNNKEL (reference sequence). The CDR3 spans 14 residues. V was pared by 2 bases and J by 6 bases, with 13 bases between. The CDR3 spells CASSQRTGVDGYTF. The CDR3 coding sequence is TGTGCCAGCAGCCAAAGGACCGGGGTGGATGGCTACACCTTC.

This chain uses TRBV6-5 with TRBJ1-2, with D tentatively TRBD1 (5 bases). Trimming took 2 bases from V and 1 from J, leaving 8 bases between them. The CDR3 sequence is 14 residues long. Per germline, CDR1 MNHEY and CDR2 SVGAGI. The CDR3, as DNA: TGTGCCAGCAGTTACGGGCAGGGTAACTATGGCTACACCTTC. This codes for CASSYGQGNYGYTF.

This sequence joins TRBV2 and TRBJ2-1; 9 positions match TRBD2. The CDR3 is 14 residues long. Trimming cost V 8 bases and J 1 base; bases outside gene matches: 3. Germline V gene data show CDR1 as SNHLY and CDR2 as FYNNEI. CDR3: CASDLAGSYNEQFF. CDR3 bases: TGTGCCAGCGACCTAGCGGGATCCTACAATGAGCAGTTCTTC.

The chain has TRBV11-2 and TRBJ2-1; TRBD2 is a possible D gene (6 bases). The ends were cut back, 5 bases at V and 7 bases at J, with 9 bases in the middle. There are 12 residues in the CDR3. Per the germline V gene, CDR1 is SGHAT and CDR2 is FQNNGV. Here the CDR3 reads CASSRSGNEQFF. The CDR3 DNA follows: TGTGCCAGCAGCCGAAGCGGGAATGAGCAGTTCTTC. The full variable domain, with the rest looked up from reference TRBV11-2 and TRBJ2-1, is EAGVAQSPRYKIIEKRQSVAFWCNPISGHATLYWYQQILGQGPKLLIQFQNNGVVDDSQLPKDRFSAERLKGVDSTLKIQPAKLEDSAVYLCASSRSGNEQFFGPGTRLTVL.

This clone was counted only a few times. J is TRBJ2-7 and V is TRBV6-2 or TRBV6-3; weak D call: TRBD1 (6 bases). Germline V gene data show CDR1 as MNHEY and CDR2 as SVGEGT. Trimming cost V 5 bases and J 0 bases, with 20 bases left between them. CDR3 size: 17 residues. CDR3 in amino acids: CASSRLPGARSSYEQYF. The CDR3 DNA sequence: TGTGCCAGCAGTAGACTGCCAGGGGCGAGGAGCTCCTACGAGCAGTACTTC.

The chain is built from TRBV5-1 and TRBJ1-2, with unresolved D. The CDR3 has 14 residues. Trimming removed 4 bases from V and 3 bases from J, with 13 bases in between. Germline V gene lookup returns CDR1 SGHRS and CDR2 YFSETQ. The CDR3 reads CASSLTPGDYGYTF. In DNA form, the CDR3 reads TGCGCCAGCAGCCTGACCCCCGGGGACTATGGCTACACCTTC.

The chain links TRBV2 to TRBJ2-3, with 13 bases fitting TRBD2. The CDR3 spans 15 residues. Unmatched junction bases numbered 5, after V lost 7 bases and J lost 4 bases. In germline, CDR1 is SNHLY, CDR2 FYNNEI. CDR3 sequence reads: CASITSGGGPDTQYF. CDR3 sequence (DNA): TGTGCCAGCATAACTAGCGGGGGGGGGCCAGATACGCAGTATTTT.

In its sample, this clone was seen once. V and J are TRBV6-2 or TRBV6-3 and TRBJ1-1; D gene uncertain. V was cut by 2 bases and J by 1 base, with 14 bases left in between. From germline, CDR1 is MNHEY and CDR2 SVGEGT. CDR3 size: 16 residues. CDR3 coding DNA: TGTGCCAGCAGTTACCGGGGTGGTGTTGGGAACACTGAAGCTTTCTTT. It translates to CASSYRGGVGNTEAFF.

The CDR3 bases are TGTGCCAGCAGTGGGGGGGCGCGAGATTCTTACGAGCAGTACTTC. As protein: CASSGGARDSYEQYF. The chain uses TRBV5-4 and TRBJ2-7, with D perhaps matching TRBD2 (7 bases). The CDR3 consists of 15 residues. Looked up from germline, CDR1 is SGHNT and CDR2 is YYREEE (reference sequence). Trimming removed 5 bases at V and 4 bases at J, with 19 bases between. Using reference TRBV5-4 and TRBJ2-7 for the parts outside the CDR3, the full variable domain is ETGVTQSPTHLIKTRGQQVTLRCSSQSGHNTVSWYQQALGQGPQFIFQYYREEENGRGNFPPRFSGLQFPNYSSELNVNALELDDSALYLCASSGGARDSYEQYFGPGTRLTVT.

The chain's CDR3 is CASSQRTGRNSPLHF. The CDR3 DNA sequence: TGCGCCAGCAGCCAAAGGACAGGGAGAAATTCACCCCTCCACTTT. The chain recombines TRBV4-3 with TRBJ1-6; 8 bases fit TRBD1. The CDR3 extends over 15 amino acids. Trimming at V came to 2 bases and at J to 7 bases, leaving 4 bases not matched to a gene. From germline, CDR1 is LGHNA and CDR2 YSLEER.

This sequence joins TRBV6-5 and TRBJ2-7; 8 bases map to TRBD1. Germline V CDR1 and CDR2: MNHEY, SVGAGI. This CDR3 has 15 residues. V lost 6 bases, J lost 0 bases, and 7 bases stayed unmatched. In nucleotides, the CDR3 is TGTGCCAGCAGGCCAGGGGGCCACATCTCCTACGAGCAGTACTTC. It specifies CASRPGGHISYEQYF.

The chain employs TRBV11-2 and TRBJ1-1; 7 bases align to TRBD1. Germline CDR1 and CDR2: SGHAT and FQNNGV. The CDR3 length is 16 residues. Losses at the gene ends were 4 bases for V and 4 bases for J; bases not matched to a gene: 12. The CDR3 spells CASSSQTGSLSTEAFF. DNA for the CDR3: TGTGCCAGCAGCTCGCAGACAGGGTCCCTATCCACTGAAGCTTTCTTT.